The clone carrying this T cell receptor (beta chain) was recorded once. This sample stems from a study of blood T cell repertoires in COVID-19. For the study at large: Acute and convalescent COVID-19 samples came from the United States, Italy and Spain. Sample material is recorded as cDNA or gDNA derived from T cells, B-cell-depleted T cells, or PBMCs.

Under the authors' procedure: Using reference gene primer amplification, nucleated cell counts were estimated. Sequencing used immunoSEQ multiplex PCR; TCRdb keeps in-frame clones, though not all of them. V and J calls and clone size are those listed in that table; D and trimming were worked out from the DNA. The repertoire consists of about 310,000 clones, with 87% occurring once and the leading ten covering around 2.1%. In germline, CDR1 is SGHTA, CDR2 FQGTGA. V was cut by 0 bases and J by 8 bases, with 11 bases left in between. The CDR3 has 15 residues. This TCR derives from a young man with active or convalescent COVID-19. The rearrangement uses TRBV7-3 and TRBJ1-6; D perhaps matches TRBD1 (5 bases). The sequencing sample was made of peripheral blood. In nucleotides, the CDR3 is TGTGCCAGCAGCTTAACCGGGCCAGGGTATTCACCCCTCCACTTT. Its protein product is CASSLTGPGYSPLHF.